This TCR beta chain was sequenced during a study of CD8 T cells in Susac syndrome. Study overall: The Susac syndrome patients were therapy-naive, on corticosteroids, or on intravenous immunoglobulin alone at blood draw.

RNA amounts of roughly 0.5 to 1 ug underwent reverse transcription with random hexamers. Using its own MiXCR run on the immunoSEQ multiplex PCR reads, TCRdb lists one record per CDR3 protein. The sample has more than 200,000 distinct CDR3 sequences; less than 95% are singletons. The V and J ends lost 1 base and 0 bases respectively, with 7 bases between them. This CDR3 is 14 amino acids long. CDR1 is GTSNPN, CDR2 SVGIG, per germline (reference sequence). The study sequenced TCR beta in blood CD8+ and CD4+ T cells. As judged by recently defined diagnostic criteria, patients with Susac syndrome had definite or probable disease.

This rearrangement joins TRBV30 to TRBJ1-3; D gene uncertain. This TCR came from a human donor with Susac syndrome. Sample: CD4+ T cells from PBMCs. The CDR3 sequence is CAWSGTFSGNTIYF. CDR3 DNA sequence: TGTGCCTGGAGTGGTACTTTCTCTGGAAACACCATATATTTT.